These 23 T cell receptor beta chains came from one sample sequenced in a study of cytotoxic CD8 clonotypes in ibrutinib-treated CLL. TCRdb keeps only in-frame clones here, not all; method: immunoSEQ multiplex PCR. The sample lists 110,000 to 150,000 clones; approximately 80% were seen once. The specimen comprised PBMCs, sampled after 12 months of ibrutinib treatment. These receptor sequences come from a human donor with chronic lymphocytic leukemia.

The J gene is TRBJ1-1, the V gene TRBV11-2, with D possibly being TRBD1 (5 bases). CDR1 is SGHAT, CDR2 FQNNGV, per germline. The CDR3 length is 14 residues. V lost 1 base and J lost 10, with 16 bases in between. The CDR3 DNA is TGTGCCAGCAGCTTAGTTATATCCAGGGAAAGAGCTTTCTTT. Translating it yields CASSLVISRERAFF.

The gene calls are TRBV20-1 and TRBJ2-7, with 7 bases identical to TRBD1. The germline gives CDR1 DFQATT, CDR2 SNEGSKA (reference sequence). This CDR3 comprises 11 residues. Germline trimming cut 6 bases from V and 3 bases from J; bases unmatched to any gene: 2. The CDR3 sequence: CSARTGYEQYF. CDR3 in DNA: TGCAGTGCCAGGACAGGCTACGAGCAGTACTTC.

As regards this clone: The sample holds other DNA sequences that translate to the same CDR3. The V gene is TRBV29-1, the J gene TRBJ2-7, with a possible D match to TRBD1 (6 bases). The germline V and J ends were trimmed by 5 bases and 5 bases, with 13 bases remaining between them. CDR3 length equals 12 residues. Germline V gives CDR1 SQVTM, CDR2 ANQGSEA. The DNA of the CDR3 is TGCAGCGTTTTAGGGGGTAGTGACGAGCAGTACTTC. Residues: CSVLGGSDEQYF.

This clone appeared a few times. The chain carries TRBV10-3 and TRBJ1-3; 7 bases are a match to TRBD1. Germline-derived CDR1 and CDR2 are ENHRY and SYGVKD. This CDR3 is built from 14 residues. V was clipped by 4 bases and J by 3 bases; unmatched bases: 3. CDR3 in DNA: TGTGCCATCAGTGCAGGGGGTGATGGAAACACCATATATTTT. This translates into CAISAGGDGNTIYF.

This clone was detected once. The rearrangement links TRBV9 to TRBJ1-1; D gene ambiguous. The V and J ends lost 1 base and 3 bases respectively, with 10 bases between them. Germline V CDR1 and CDR2: SGDLS, YYNGEE. The CDR3 totals 14 residues. The CDR3 nucleotides read TGTGCCAGCAGCGTACGAAACGGAGACACTGAAGCTTTCTTT. Amino acid sequence: CASSVRNGDTEAFF.

This clone was counted a few times. The rearrangement joins TRBV5-6 to TRBJ2-5; TRBD1 agrees at 7 bases. The CDR3 is 15 amino acids. CDR1 SGHDT and CDR2 YYEEEE come from the germline V gene. After removal of 3 bases from V and 4 bases from J, the junction contained 9 bases not matched to a gene. The CDR3 protein is CASSSLRTGGETQYF. The CDR3, as DNA: TGTGCCAGCAGCTCCCTTAGGACAGGCGGAGAGACCCAGTACTTC.

The J gene is TRBJ1-4, the V gene TRBV9, with D hard to call. The CDR3 length is 15 residues. Germline values: CDR1 SGDLS, CDR2 YYNGEE. V lost 4 bases to trimming and J lost 7 bases, with 17 bases between them. CDR3 sequence (DNA): TGTGCCAGCAGCCCACGGGAGGCCTGGGGTGAAAAACTGTTTTTT. It specifies CASSPREAWGEKLFF.

In this sample, this clone turned up a few times. The genes are TRBV7-8 and TRBJ1-4; D gene uncertain. This CDR3 region has 18 residues. V was cut by 4 bases and J by 8 bases, with 26 bases left in between. CDR1 and CDR2 from the germline V gene are SGHVS and FQNEAQ. CDR3 sequence reads: CASSSGKGSWTEGEKLFF. CDR3 nucleotide sequence: TGTGCCAGCAGCTCGGGTAAAGGGAGCTGGACGGAGGGAGAAAAACTGTTTTTT.

The chain uses TRBV6-6 and TRBJ2-7; 8 nucleotides align to TRBD2. The CDR3 sequence is 14 residues long. V lost 0 bases to trimming and J lost 4 bases; unmatched junction nucleotides: 2. Germline V CDR1 and CDR2: MNHNY, SVGAGI (reference sequence). The CDR3 protein is CASSYSSGNYEQYF. The CDR3 bases are TGTGCCAGCAGTTACTCTAGCGGGAATTACGAGCAGTACTTC.

This chain joins TRBV19 and TRBJ2-3; 8 nucleotides line up with TRBD2. Trimming removed 5 bases from V and 1 base from J; junction bases left unmatched: 5. Germline loops: CDR1 LNHDA, CDR2 SQIVND (reference sequence). The CDR3 spans 15 residues. The CDR3 region has the DNA TGTGCCAGTAGTTCGTTAGCGGGGCGCACAGATACGCAGTATTTT. This gives the protein CASSSLAGRTDTQYF.

The CDR3 reads CANQGTSGLAKNIQYF. The CDR3 DNA follows: TGTGCCAACCAAGGGACTAGCGGACTAGCCAAAAACATTCAGTACTTC. V and J are TRBV27 and TRBJ2-4, with 11 nucleotides matching TRBD2. Germline V gives CDR1 MNHEY, CDR2 SMNVEV (reference sequence). V gave up 10 bases and J gave up 0 bases; unmatched junction bases: 8. CDR3 length: 16 residues.

The chain employs TRBV4-3 and TRBJ2-7; 10 bases align to TRBD1. The CDR3 contains 15 residues. Trimming took 4 bases from V and 6 from J; bases not matched to a gene: 9. Germline-derived CDR1 and CDR2 are LGHNA and YSLEER. In DNA form, the CDR3 reads TGCGCCAGCAGCCTACATGACAGGGGGCGGGGCGAGCAGTACTTC. Amino acid sequence: CASSLHDRGRGEQYF.

In its sample, this clone was seen a few times. The CDR3 region has the DNA TGTGCCAGCAGCGTCACAGGGGGCGCTCTCTATGGCTACACCTTC. Its translation is CASSVTGGALYGYTF. V is TRBV13 and J is TRBJ1-2, with TRBD1 matching over 9 bases. Germline CDR1 and CDR2: PRHDT and FYEKMQ (reference sequence). Losses at the gene ends were 5 bases for V and 4 bases for J; bases not matched to a gene: 8. This CDR3 has 15 amino acids. Full variable domain (remainder filled in from reference TRBV13 and TRBJ1-2): AAGVIQSPRHLIKEKRETATLKCYPIPRHDTVYWYQQGPGQDPQFLISFYEKMQSDKGSIPDRFSAQQFSDYHSELNMSSLELGDSALYFCASSVTGGALYGYTFGSGTRLTVV.

The V call is TRBV27, the J call TRBJ2-3, with D perhaps matching TRBD2 (6 bases). Trimming removed 7 bases at V and 2 bases at J, with 16 bases between. Per germline, CDR1 MNHEY and CDR2 SMNVEV (reference sequence). This CDR3 is 15 amino acids long. The CDR3 DNA reads as TGTGCCAGCATCAACCGGGGGTCGTACACAGATACGCAGTATTTT. This sequence encodes CASINRGSYTDTQYF.

This sequence joins TRBV28 and TRBJ2-1; D possibly matches TRBD1 or TRBD2 (5 bases each). The CDR3 loop spans 14 amino acids. V was pared by 8 bases and J by 4 bases, with 15 bases between. Germline V gives CDR1 MDHEN, CDR2 SYDVKM. The CDR3 region is CASLPSGAYNEQFF. Written as DNA, the CDR3 is TGTGCCAGCCTACCCTCCGGGGCTTACAATGAGCAGTTCTTC.

V and J are TRBV7-2 and TRBJ2-3; 7 nucleotides align to TRBD2. CDR1 and CDR2 from the germline V gene are SGHTA and FQGNSA. The J segment lost 3 bases and the V segment lost 5 bases, leaving 5 bases of the junction unmatched. The CDR3 extends over 14 amino acids. The CDR3 spells CASSAGLVTDTQYF. In nucleotides, the CDR3 is TGTGCCAGCAGCGCCGGACTAGTTACAGATACGCAGTATTTT.

This clone was observed a handful of times. This chain uses TRBV6-1 with TRBJ2-3; the match to TRBD2 covers 14 bases. The CDR3 is 15 residues long. The V and J ends lost 4 bases and 4 bases, in that order; junction bases with no gene match: 1. Looked up from germline, CDR1 is MNHNS and CDR2 is SASEGT. In DNA form, the CDR3 reads TGTGCCAGCAGTGGACTAGCGGGAGGGCCAGATACGCAGTATTTT. Its protein product is CASSGLAGGPDTQYF.

The rearrangement uses TRBV19 and TRBJ2-7; 10 bases align to TRBD2. There are 14 residues in the CDR3. With 6 bases clipped from V and 2 bases from J, the junction kept 4 bases outside the gene matches. Germline V gene data show CDR1 as LNHDA and CDR2 as SQIVND (reference sequence). This chain's CDR3 is CASRVAGGPYEQYF. CDR3 nucleotide sequence: TGTGCCAGTAGAGTAGCGGGGGGTCCCTACGAGCAGTACTTC.

This clone was found once. The chain couples TRBV28 to TRBJ2-1; 16 positions match TRBD2. In germline, CDR1 is MDHEN, CDR2 SYDVKM. CDR3 length: 16 residues. The V segment lost 2 bases and the J segment 7 bases; nucleotides outside the gene matches: 2. CDR3: CASSLPGLAGGNEQFF. CDR3 DNA sequence: TGTGCCAGCAGTTTACCGGGACTAGCGGGGGGGAATGAGCAGTTCTTC.

The J gene is TRBJ2-3, the V gene TRBV5-1; tentative D call: TRBD2 (5 bases). There are 13 residues in the CDR3. From germline, CDR1 is SGHRS and CDR2 YFSETQ. V was cut by 5 bases and J by 1 base, with 8 bases left in between. The CDR3 region is CASRRAGTDTQYF. DNA for the CDR3: TGCGCCAGCAGAAGAGCGGGCACAGATACGCAGTATTTT.

This clone has more than one count but fewer than ten. V is TRBV29-1 and J is TRBJ2-4, with 9 positions matching TRBD1. V was pared by 0 bases and J by 9 bases, with 6 bases of the junction left unmatched. In germline, CDR1 is SQVTM, CDR2 ANQGSEA. The CDR3 is made up of 14 amino acids. CDR3 residues: CSVEDGTGYSIQYF. The CDR3, as DNA: TGCAGCGTTGAAGACGGGACAGGGTACAGCATTCAGTACTTC.

The count of this clone is one. This chain links TRBV7-9 with TRBJ2-1, with 11 bases matching TRBD2. CDR3 length: 15 residues. CDR1 and CDR2 (germline): SEHNR, FQNEAQ (reference sequence). The junction had 6 bases not matched to a gene; V was cut back by 6 bases and J by 5 bases. Here the CDR3 reads CASSIAGGPDNEQFF. The DNA of the CDR3 is TGTGCCAGCAGTATAGCGGGAGGGCCAGACAATGAGCAGTTCTTC.

Here the CDR3 reads CASSTRTASSGNTIYF. The CDR3 DNA is TGTGCCAGCAGCACTCGGACGGCGAGCTCTGGAAACACCATATATTTT. This chain connects TRBV4-2 to TRBJ1-3; no clear D. CDR3 length: 16 residues. V lost 5 bases to trimming and J lost 0 bases, with 14 bases between them. Per germline, CDR1 LGHNA and CDR2 YNFKEQ.